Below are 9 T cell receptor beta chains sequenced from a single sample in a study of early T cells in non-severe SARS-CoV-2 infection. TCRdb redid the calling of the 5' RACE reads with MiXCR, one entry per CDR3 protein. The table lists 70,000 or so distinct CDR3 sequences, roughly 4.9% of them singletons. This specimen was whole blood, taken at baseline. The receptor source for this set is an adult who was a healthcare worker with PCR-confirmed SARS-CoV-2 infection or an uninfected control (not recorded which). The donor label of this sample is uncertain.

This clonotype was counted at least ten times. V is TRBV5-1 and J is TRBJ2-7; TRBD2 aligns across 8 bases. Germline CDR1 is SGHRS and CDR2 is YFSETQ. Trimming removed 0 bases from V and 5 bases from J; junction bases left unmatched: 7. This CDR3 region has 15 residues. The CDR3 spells CASSLAGLAGNEQYF. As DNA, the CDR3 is TGCGCCAGCAGCTTGGCTGGGCTAGCGGGCAACGAGCAGTACTTC.

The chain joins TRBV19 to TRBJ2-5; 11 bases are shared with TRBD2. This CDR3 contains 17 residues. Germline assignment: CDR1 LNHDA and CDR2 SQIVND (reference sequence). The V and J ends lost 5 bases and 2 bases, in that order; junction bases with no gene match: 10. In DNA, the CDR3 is TGTGCCAGTAGTCTGGGACTAGCGGCTGGGGGACAAGAGACCCAGTACTTC. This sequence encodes CASSLGLAAGGQETQYF. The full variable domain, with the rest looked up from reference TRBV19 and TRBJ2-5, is DGGITQSPKYLFRKEGQNVTLSCEQNLNHDAMYWYRQDPGQGLRLIYYSQIVNDFQKGDIAEGYSVSREKKESFPLTVTSAQKNPTAFYLCASSLGLAAGGQETQYFGPGTRLLVL.

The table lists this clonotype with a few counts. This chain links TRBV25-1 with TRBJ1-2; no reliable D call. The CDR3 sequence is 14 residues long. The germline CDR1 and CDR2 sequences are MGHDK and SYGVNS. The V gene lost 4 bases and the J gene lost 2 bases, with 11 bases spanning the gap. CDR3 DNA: TGTGCCAGCAGTGGGGAAGGAGCCAACTATGGCTACACCTTC. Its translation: CASSGEGANYGYTF.

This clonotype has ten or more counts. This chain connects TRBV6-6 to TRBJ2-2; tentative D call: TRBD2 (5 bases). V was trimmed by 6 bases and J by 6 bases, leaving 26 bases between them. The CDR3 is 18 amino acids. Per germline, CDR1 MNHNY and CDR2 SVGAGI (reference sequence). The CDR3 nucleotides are TGTGCCAGCAGCCCCCCGGGAAGTGGTAGCCTCGTCCCCGGGGAGCTGTTTTTT. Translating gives CASSPPGSGSLVPGELFF.

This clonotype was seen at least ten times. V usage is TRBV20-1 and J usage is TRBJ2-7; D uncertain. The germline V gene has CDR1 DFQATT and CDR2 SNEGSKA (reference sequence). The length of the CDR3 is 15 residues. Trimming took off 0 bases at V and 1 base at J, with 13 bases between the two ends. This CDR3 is CSAREDGYKSYEQYF. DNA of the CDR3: TGCAGTGCTAGAGAGGACGGCTACAAGTCCTACGAGCAGTACTTC.

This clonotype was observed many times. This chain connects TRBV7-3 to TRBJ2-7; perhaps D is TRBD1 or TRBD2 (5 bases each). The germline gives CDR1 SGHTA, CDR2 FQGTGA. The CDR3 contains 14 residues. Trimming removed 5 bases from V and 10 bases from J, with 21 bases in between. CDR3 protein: CASSQTPGTALQYF. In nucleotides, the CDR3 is TGTGCCAGCAGCCAAACTCCCGGGACGGCGCTCCAGTACTTC. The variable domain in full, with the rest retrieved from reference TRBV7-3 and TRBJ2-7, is GAGVSQTPSNKVTEKGKYVELRCDPISGHTALYWYRQSLGQGPEFLIYFQGTGAADDSGLPNDRFFAVRPEGSVSTLKIQRTERGDSAVYLCASSQTPGTALQYFGPGTRLTVT.

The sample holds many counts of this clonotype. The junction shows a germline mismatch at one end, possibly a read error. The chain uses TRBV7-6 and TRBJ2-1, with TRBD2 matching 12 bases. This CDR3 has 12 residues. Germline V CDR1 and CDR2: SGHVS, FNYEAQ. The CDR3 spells CASSLAGGPQFF. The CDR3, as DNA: TGTGCCAGCAGCCTAGCGGGGGGGCCCCAGTTCTTC.

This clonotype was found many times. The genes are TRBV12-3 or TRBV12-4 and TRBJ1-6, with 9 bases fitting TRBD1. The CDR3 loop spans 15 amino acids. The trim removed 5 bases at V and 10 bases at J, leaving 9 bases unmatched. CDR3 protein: CASSPGQGDVSPLHF. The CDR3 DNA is TGTGCCAGCAGTCCGGGACAGGGAGACGTGTCACCCCTCCACTTT.

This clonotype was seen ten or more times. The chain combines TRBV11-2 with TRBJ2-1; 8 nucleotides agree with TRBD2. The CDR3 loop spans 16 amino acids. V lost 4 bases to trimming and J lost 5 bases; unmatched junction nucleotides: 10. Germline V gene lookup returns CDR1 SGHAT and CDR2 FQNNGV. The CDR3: CASSSTHLGLDNEQFF. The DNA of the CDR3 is TGTGCCAGCAGCTCGACTCACTTGGGACTAGACAATGAGCAGTTCTTC.